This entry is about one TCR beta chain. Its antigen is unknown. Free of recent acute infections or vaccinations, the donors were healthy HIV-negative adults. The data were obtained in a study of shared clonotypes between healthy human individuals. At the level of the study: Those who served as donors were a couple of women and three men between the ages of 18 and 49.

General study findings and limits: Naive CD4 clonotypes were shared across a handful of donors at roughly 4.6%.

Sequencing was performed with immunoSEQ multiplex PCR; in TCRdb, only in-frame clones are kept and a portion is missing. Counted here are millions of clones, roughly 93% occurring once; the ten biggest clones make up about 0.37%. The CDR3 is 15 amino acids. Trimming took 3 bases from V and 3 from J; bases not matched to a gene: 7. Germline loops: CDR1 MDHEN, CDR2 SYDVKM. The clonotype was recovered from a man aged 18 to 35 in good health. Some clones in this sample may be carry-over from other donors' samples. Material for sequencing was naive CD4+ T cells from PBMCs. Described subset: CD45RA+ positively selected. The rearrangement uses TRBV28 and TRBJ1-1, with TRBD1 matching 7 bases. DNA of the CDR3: TGTGCCAGCAGTTTTGGAGGGGGCGCCGACACTGAAGCTTTCTTT. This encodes CASSFGGGADTEAFF. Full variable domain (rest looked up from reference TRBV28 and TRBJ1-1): DVKVTQSSRYLVKRTGEKVFLECVQDMDHENMFWYRQDPGLGLRLIYFSYDVKMKEKGDIPEGYSVSREKKERFSLILESASTNQTSMYLCASSFGGGADTEAFFGQGTRLTVV.